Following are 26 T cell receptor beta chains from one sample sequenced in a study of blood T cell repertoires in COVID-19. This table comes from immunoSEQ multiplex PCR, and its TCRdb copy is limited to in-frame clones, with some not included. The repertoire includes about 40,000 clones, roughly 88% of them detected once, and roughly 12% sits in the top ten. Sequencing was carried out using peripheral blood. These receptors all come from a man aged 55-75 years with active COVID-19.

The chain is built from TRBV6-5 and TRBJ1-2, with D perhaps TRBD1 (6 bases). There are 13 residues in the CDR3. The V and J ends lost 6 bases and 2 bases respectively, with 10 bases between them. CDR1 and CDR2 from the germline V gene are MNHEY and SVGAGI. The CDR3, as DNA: TGTGCCAGCAGCCGGGACACCAACTATGGCTACACCTTC. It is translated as CASSRDTNYGYTF.

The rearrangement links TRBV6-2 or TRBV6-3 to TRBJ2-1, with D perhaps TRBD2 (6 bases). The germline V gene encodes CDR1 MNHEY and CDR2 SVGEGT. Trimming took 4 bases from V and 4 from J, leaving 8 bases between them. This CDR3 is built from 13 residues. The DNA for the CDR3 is TGTGCCAGCAGTTCGGGACTTTACAATGAGCAGTTCTTC. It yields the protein CASSSGLYNEQFF.

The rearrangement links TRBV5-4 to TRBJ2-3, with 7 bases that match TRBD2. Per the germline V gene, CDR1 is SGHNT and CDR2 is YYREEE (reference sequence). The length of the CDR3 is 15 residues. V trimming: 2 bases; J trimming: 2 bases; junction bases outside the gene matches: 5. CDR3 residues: CASSFRGSVTDTQYF. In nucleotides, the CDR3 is TGTGCCAGCAGCTTCCGCGGGAGTGTCACAGATACGCAGTATTTT.

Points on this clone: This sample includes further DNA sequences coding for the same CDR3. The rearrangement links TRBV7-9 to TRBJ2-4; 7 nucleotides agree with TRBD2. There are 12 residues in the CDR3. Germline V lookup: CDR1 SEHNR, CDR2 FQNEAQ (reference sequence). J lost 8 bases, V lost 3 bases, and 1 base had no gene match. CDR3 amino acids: CASSLSGDIQYF. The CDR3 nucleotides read TGTGCCAGCAGCTTGAGCGGGGACATTCAGTACTTC.

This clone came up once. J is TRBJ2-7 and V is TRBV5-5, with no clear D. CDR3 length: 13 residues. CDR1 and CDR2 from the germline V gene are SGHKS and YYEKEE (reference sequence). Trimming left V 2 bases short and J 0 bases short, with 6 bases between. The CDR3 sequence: CASSFYSSYEQYF. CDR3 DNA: TGTGCCAGCAGCTTCTACTCCTCCTACGAGCAGTACTTC.

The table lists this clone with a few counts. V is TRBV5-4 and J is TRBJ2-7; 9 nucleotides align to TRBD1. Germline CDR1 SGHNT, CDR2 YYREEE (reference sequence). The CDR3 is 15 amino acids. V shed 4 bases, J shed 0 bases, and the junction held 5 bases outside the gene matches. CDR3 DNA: TGTGCCAGCAGCAGTGGACAGGGGCCCTCCTACGAGCAGTACTTC. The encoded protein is CASSSGQGPSYEQYF.

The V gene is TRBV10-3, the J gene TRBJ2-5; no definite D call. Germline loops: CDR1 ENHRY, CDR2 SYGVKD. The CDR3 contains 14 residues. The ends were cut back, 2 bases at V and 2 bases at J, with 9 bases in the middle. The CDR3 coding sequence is TGTGCCATCAGTGAGGACACTCTTCAAGAGACCCAGTACTTC. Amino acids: CAISEDTLQETQYF.

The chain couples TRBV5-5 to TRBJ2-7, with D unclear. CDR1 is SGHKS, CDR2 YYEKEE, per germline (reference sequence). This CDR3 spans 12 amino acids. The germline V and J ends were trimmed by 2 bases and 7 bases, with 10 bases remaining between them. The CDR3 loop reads CASSLVYGEQYF. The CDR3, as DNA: TGTGCCAGCAGCTTAGTCTACGGTGAGCAGTACTTC.

The DNA for the CDR3 is TGTGCCAGCAGTAAGAACACCGGGGAGCTGTTTTTT. This codes for CASSKNTGELFF. V usage is TRBV11-3 and J usage is TRBJ2-2, with D unclear. Germline V lookup: CDR1 SGHNT, CDR2 YENEEA. The CDR3 has 12 residues. The V and J ends lost 6 bases and 1 base respectively, with 3 bases between them.

In DNA form, the CDR3 reads TGTGCCAGCAGCTTAGATTACTCTGGAAACACCATATATTTT. Translation gives CASSLDYSGNTIYF. This rearrangement joins TRBV7-2 to TRBJ1-3; D not resolved. The CDR3 consists of 14 residues. Germline loops: CDR1 SGHTA, CDR2 FQGNSA. The germline V and J ends were trimmed by 1 base and 0 bases, with 4 bases remaining between them.

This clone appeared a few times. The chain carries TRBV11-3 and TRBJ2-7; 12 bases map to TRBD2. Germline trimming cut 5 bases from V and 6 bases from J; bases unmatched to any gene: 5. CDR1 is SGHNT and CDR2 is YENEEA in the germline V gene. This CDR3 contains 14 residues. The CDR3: CASSPGLAGSEQYF. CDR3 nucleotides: TGTGCCAGCAGCCCCGGACTAGCGGGAAGCGAGCAGTACTTC. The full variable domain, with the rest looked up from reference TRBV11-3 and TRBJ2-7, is EAGVVQSPRYKIIEKKQPVAFWCNPISGHNTLYWYLQNLGQGPELLIRYENEEAVDDSQLPKDRFSAERLKGVDSTLKIQPAELGDSAVYLCASSPGLAGSEQYFGPGTRLTVT.

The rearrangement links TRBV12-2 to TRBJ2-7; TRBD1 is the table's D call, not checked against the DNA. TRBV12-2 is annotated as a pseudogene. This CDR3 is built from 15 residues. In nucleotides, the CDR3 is TGTGCAAGTCGTTTTCGATGCACAGGGGGCTACGAGCAGTACTTC. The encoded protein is CASRFRCTGGYEQYF.

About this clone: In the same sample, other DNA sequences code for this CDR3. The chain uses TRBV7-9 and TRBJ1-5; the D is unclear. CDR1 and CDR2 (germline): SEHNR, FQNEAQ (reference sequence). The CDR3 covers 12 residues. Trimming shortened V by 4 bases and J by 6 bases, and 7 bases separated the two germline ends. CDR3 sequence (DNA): TGTGCCAGCAGCTCCGACATTCAGCCCCAGCATTTT. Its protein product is CASSSDIQPQHF.

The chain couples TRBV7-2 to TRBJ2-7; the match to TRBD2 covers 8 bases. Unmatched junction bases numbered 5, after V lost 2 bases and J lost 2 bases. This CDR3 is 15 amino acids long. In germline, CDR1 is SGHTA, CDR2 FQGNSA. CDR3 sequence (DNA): TGTGCCAGCAGCTTAATCGGGGGGGGGACCTACGAGCAGTACTTC. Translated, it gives CASSLIGGGTYEQYF.

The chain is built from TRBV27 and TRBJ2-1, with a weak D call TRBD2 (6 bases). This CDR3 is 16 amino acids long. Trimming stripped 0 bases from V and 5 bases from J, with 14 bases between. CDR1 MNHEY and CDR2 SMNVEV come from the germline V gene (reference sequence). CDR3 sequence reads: CASSLSAGAPNNEQFF. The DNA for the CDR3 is TGTGCCAGCAGTTTATCAGCGGGCGCTCCAAACAATGAGCAGTTCTTC.

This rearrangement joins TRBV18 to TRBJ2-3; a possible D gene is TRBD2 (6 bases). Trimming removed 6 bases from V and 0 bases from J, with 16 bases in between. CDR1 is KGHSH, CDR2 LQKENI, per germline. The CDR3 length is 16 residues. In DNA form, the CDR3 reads TGTGCCAGCTCTCCTATGGGAGGCACTAGCACAGATACGCAGTATTTT. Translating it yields CASSPMGGTSTDTQYF. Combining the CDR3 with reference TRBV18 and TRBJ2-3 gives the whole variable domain NAGVMQNPRHLVRRRGQEARLRCSPMKGHSHVYWYRQLPEEGLKFMVYLQKENIIDESGMPKERFSAEFPKEGPSILRIQQVVRGDSAAYFCASSPMGGTSTDTQYFGPGTRLTVL.

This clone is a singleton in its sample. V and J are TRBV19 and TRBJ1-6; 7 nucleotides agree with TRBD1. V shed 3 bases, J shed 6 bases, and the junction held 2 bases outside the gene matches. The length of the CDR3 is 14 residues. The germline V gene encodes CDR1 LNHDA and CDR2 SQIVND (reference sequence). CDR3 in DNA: TGTGCCAGTAGTATGGGACAGCTTAATTCACCCCTCCACTTT. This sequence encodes CASSMGQLNSPLHF.

CDR3 sequence (DNA): TGTGCCAGAAGCCTTGACAGCCAAGAGACCCAGTACTTC. Its protein product is CARSLDSQETQYF. The V call is TRBV7-5, the J call TRBJ2-5; TRBD1, the table's D call, lacks a check against the DNA. TRBV7-5 is an annotated pseudogene. This CDR3 region has 13 residues.

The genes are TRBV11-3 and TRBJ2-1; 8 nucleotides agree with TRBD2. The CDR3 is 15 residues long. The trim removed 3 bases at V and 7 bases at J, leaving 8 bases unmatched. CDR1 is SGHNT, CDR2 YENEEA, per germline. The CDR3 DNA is TGTGCCAGCAGCTTTTCGGTAGCGGGAAGAAATGAGCAGTTCTTC. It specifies CASSFSVAGRNEQFF.

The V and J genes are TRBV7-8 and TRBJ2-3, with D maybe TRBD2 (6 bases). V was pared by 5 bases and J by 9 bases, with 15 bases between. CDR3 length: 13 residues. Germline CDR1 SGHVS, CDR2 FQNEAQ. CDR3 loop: CASSTAGTGTQYF. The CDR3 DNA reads TGTGCCAGCAGCACAGCCGGGACTGGAACGCAGTATTTT.

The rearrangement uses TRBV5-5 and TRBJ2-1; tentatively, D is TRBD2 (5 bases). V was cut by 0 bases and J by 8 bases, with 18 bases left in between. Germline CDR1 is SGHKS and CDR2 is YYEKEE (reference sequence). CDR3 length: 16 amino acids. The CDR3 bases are TGTGCCAGCAGCTTGGGTACTAGTGGGTATGGAGATGAGCAGTTCTTC. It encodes CASSLGTSGYGDEQFF.

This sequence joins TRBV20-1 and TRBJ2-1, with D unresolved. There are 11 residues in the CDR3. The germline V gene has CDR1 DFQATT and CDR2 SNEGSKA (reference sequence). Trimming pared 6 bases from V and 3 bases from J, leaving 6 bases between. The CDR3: CSARNYNEQFF. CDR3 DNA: TGCAGTGCCAGGAACTACAATGAGCAGTTCTTC.

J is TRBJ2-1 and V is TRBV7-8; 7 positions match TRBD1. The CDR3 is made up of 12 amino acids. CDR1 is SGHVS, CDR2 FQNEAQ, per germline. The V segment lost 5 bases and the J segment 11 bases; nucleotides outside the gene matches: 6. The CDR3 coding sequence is TGTGCCAGCAGCCGGGACAGCTCAAAGCAGTTCTTC. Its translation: CASSRDSSKQFF.

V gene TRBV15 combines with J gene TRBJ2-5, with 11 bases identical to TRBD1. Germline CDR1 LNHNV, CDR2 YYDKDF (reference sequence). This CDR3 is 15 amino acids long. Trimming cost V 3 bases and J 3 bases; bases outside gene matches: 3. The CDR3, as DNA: TGTGCCACCAGCAGGGGGGGACAGGGGGAAGAGACCCAGTACTTC. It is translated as CATSRGGQGEETQYF.

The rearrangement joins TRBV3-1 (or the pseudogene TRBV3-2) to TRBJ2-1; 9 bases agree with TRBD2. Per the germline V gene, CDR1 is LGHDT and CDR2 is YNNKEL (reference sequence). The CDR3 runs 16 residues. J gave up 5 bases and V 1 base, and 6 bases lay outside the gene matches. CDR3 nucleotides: TGTGCCAGCAGCCAAGTTGCGGGAGGGCCCCACAATGAGCAGTTCTTC. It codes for CASSQVAGGPHNEQFF.

The CDR3 sequence: CASSPRSGAGGTEAFF. The CDR3 coding sequence is TGTGCCAGCTCACCTCGTTCGGGGGCAGGGGGCACTGAAGCTTTCTTT. V usage is TRBV18 and J usage is TRBJ1-1; TRBD1 matches at 7 bases. With V trimmed by 3 bases and J by 4 bases, 11 bases remained unmatched. Germline-derived CDR1 and CDR2 are KGHSH and LQKENI. This CDR3 is built from 16 residues.